This TCR beta chain was obtained from a study of cytomegalovirus exposure and HLA in healthy donors. Looking at the study overall: HLA-typed donors were the source of around 85 million unique TCRs held in an early data release. Broader study findings: Another analysis was done later, and it associated 15,000 or so TCR beta sequences with HLA alleles at 0.05 false discovery rate. HLA restriction was apparent for most CMV-associated TCR beta chains in a later analysis.

This clone is a singleton in its sample. Its antigen is unknown. With 2 bases clipped from V and 10 bases from J, the junction kept 9 bases outside the gene matches. CDR1 is SNHLY and CDR2 is FYNNEI in the germline V gene. This CDR3 has 15 residues. With 60 Vbeta and 13 Jbeta primers, the PCR was carried out. Sequencing used immunoSEQ multiplex PCR; TCRdb keeps in-frame clones, though not all of them. The profile shows under 200,000 clones, roughly 79% of them singletons. Sequencing was performed on PBMCs. The TCR comes from a woman aged 25 to 39 in good health and CMV-seropositive. The chain employs TRBV2 and TRBJ1-4; TRBD1 agrees at 8 bases. CDR3 protein: CASSETSGTGLKLFF. CDR3 coding DNA: TGTGCCAGCAGTGAAACGTCCGGGACAGGACTAAAACTGTTTTTT.